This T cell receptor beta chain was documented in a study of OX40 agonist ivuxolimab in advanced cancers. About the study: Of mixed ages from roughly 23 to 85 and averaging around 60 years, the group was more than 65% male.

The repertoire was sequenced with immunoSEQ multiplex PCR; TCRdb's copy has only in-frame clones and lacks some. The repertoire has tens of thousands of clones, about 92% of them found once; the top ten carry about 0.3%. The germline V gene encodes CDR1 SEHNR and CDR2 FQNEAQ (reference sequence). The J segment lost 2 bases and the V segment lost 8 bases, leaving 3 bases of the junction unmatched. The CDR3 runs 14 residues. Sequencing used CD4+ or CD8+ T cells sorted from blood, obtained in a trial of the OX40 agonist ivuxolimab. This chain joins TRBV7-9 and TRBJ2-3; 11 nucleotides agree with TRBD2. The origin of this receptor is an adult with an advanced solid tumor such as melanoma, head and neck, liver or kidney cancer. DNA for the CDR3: TGTGCCAGCTTGACTAGCGGGACCACAGATACGCAGTATTTT. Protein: CASLTSGTTDTQYF.